Listed here are 25 T cell receptor beta chains from one sample, sequenced in a study of T cell repertoires in cytomegalovirus infection. MiXCR was run by TCRdb on the reads, yielding one entry per CDR3 protein. The table includes about 440,000 distinct CDR3 sequences, under 40% detected once. Sequenced input: PBMCs. These TCRs come from a human donor in good health (CMV status not recorded). Some clones in this sample may be carry-over from other donors' samples.

The sample holds a few counts of this clonotype. The genes are TRBV30 and TRBJ2-7, with D tentatively TRBD1 (5 bases). The germline CDR1 and CDR2 sequences are GTSNPN and SVGIG (reference sequence). V was trimmed by 5 bases and J by 5 bases, leaving 16 bases between them. CDR3 size: 13 residues. Here the CDR3 reads CAWSSGLADEQYF. Here the CDR3 DNA reads TGTGCCTGGTCCTCAGGGCTCGCTGACGAGCAGTACTTC.

The chain uses TRBV12-3 or TRBV12-4 and TRBJ1-1; 8 bases are shared with TRBD1. V was pared by 5 bases and J by 6 bases, with 8 bases of the junction left unmatched. CDR3 length: 14 amino acids. The CDR3 loop reads CASSPTGARAEAFF. The CDR3 nucleotides are TGTGCCAGCAGTCCGACAGGGGCGCGGGCTGAAGCTTTCTTT.

This clonotype was recorded a few times. The chain couples TRBV7-9 to TRBJ1-2; TRBD1 might be the D (6 bases). The CDR3 totals 14 residues. V lost 2 bases and J lost 10, with 17 bases in between. Germline CDR1 reads SEHNR; CDR2 reads FQNEAQ (reference sequence). The DNA of the CDR3 is TGTGCCAGCAGCTTACTCGTCGGAGACAGGAACTACACCTTC. Translation: CASSLLVGDRNYTF.

This clonotype was detected a few times. V and J are TRBV28 and TRBJ1-5; 9 bases match TRBD1. Losses at the gene ends were 4 bases for V and 7 bases for J; bases not matched to a gene: 2. The germline V gene encodes CDR1 MDHEN and CDR2 SYDVKM. The CDR3 extends over 13 amino acids. The CDR3 sequence is CASSWTGVQPQHF. CDR3 sequence (DNA): TGTGCCAGCAGTTGGACAGGGGTGCAGCCCCAGCATTTT.

As regards this clonotype: A single base separates this from a much larger clone, so it may be a read error. The V and J genes are TRBV7-2 and TRBJ1-2; 7 bases are a match to TRBD1. From germline, CDR1 is SGHTA and CDR2 FQGNSA. V trimming: 5 bases; J trimming: 3 bases; junction bases outside the gene matches: 9. The CDR3 has 15 amino acids. The CDR3 sequence is CASSLGGTVHYGYTF. In DNA form, the CDR3 reads TGTGCCAGCAGCCTAGGCGGGACAGTGCACTATGGCTACACCTTC.

This clonotype was detected many times. The chain carries TRBV7-6 and TRBJ2-1, with D tentatively TRBD2 (5 bases). With 5 bases removed from V and 8 bases from J, the gap between germline ends came to 13 bases. Germline V gene sequence: CDR1 SGHVS, CDR2 FNYEAQ. This CDR3 is 13 amino acids long. The CDR3 spells CASSKLGMDEQFF. Written as DNA, the CDR3 is TGTGCCAGCAGCAAACTAGGGATGGATGAGCAGTTCTTC. The full variable domain, with the rest looked up from reference TRBV7-6 and TRBJ2-1, is GAGVSQSPRYKVTKRGQDVALRCDPISGHVSLYWYRQALGQGPEFLTYFNYEAQQDKSGLPNDRFSAERPEGSISTLTIQRTEQRDSAMYRCASSKLGMDEQFFGPGTRLTVL.

The chain carries TRBV19 and TRBJ1-1; 8 positions match TRBD1. CDR3 size: 14 residues. The ends lost 8 bases at V and 2 bases at J; junction bases unmatched: 7. The germline CDR1 and CDR2 sequences are LNHDA and SQIVND (reference sequence). As DNA, the CDR3 is TGTGCCAGTCAAGAGGACAGGGTAAACACTGAAGCTTTCTTT. Translating gives CASQEDRVNTEAFF.

In nucleotides, the CDR3 is TGTGCCACCAGTGATCCCGGGACTGCCGGAAACACCATATATTTT. It is translated as CATSDPGTAGNTIYF. This chain uses TRBV24-1 with TRBJ1-3; a possible D gene is TRBD1 (5 bases). Germline CDR1 reads KGHDR; CDR2 reads SFDVKD. The CDR3 totals 15 residues. With 3 bases removed from V and 4 bases from J, the gap between germline ends came to 12 bases.

This clonotype was seen repeatedly, ten times or more. The chain has TRBV5-1 and TRBJ2-5, with D maybe TRBD1 (7 bases). Per germline, CDR1 SGHRS and CDR2 YFSETQ. Trimming took off 7 bases at V and 7 bases at J, with 20 bases between the two ends. There are 14 residues in the CDR3. The CDR3 coding sequence is TGCGCCAGCGGGGACAGCGGCCGACTAGGGACCCAGTACTTC. Amino acid sequence: CASGDSGRLGTQYF.

This clonotype was detected many times. This chain connects TRBV6-1 to TRBJ1-1, with D hard to call. The CDR3 is 12 amino acids. V was clipped by 8 bases and J by 1 base, with 8 bases between them. CDR1 MNHNS and CDR2 SASEGT come from the germline V gene. CDR3 nucleotide sequence: TGTGCCAGCGGAGGTTGGAACACTGAAGCTTTCTTT. Amino acids: CASGGWNTEAFF.

Note on this clonotype: Germline and junction disagree at one end, which may indicate a read error. This chain links TRBV12-3 or TRBV12-4 with TRBJ2-1; the match to TRBD1 covers 10 bases. The CDR3 covers 14 residues. The CDR3 is CASSLGQGYSEQFF. CDR3 bases: TGTGCCAGCAGCCTGGGACAGGGGTACAGTGAGCAGTTCTTC.

This clonotype was recorded a few times. The V and J genes are TRBV20-1 and TRBJ2-7; either TRBD1 or TRBD2 may supply D (5 bases each). The germline V gene encodes CDR1 DFQATT and CDR2 SNEGSKA (reference sequence). The germline V and J ends were trimmed by 5 bases and 5 bases, with 10 bases remaining between them. CDR3 length: 11 amino acids. The chain's CDR3 is CSAGGFDEQYF. The DNA for the CDR3 is TGCAGTGCTGGGGGTTTTGACGAGCAGTACTTC.

This clonotype was seen at least ten times. The V and J genes are TRBV6-1 and TRBJ1-3, with 9 bases identical to TRBD1. V was clipped by 5 bases and J by 0 bases; unmatched bases: 8. Germline CDR1 and CDR2: MNHNS and SASEGT. The CDR3 spans 17 residues. In nucleotides, the CDR3 is TGTGCCAGCAGTTATCGGACAGGGGTCTTCTCTGGAAACACCATATATTTT. It yields the protein CASSYRTGVFSGNTIYF.

The V gene is TRBV7-2, the J gene TRBJ1-5; D gene ambiguous. CDR1 is SGHTA and CDR2 is FQGNSA in the germline V gene. The CDR3 spans 12 residues. V gave up 7 bases and J gave up 5 bases, with 9 bases separating them. CDR3 nucleotide sequence: TGTGCCAGCACGAGGCAGGATCAGCCCCAGCATTTT. Translation gives CASTRQDQPQHF.

The rearrangement joins TRBV5-4 to TRBJ2-1; possible D gene TRBD1, 5 bases. The CDR3 is 16 amino acids. Germline V gene lookup returns CDR1 SGHNT and CDR2 YYREEE (reference sequence). V was cut by 2 bases and J by 5 bases, with 17 bases left in between. CDR3 sequence: CASSFPGQTVNNEQFF. In nucleotides, the CDR3 is TGTGCCAGCAGCTTCCCCGGGCAGACAGTAAACAATGAGCAGTTCTTC.

CDR3 protein: CASRGWDRADEQYF. DNA of the CDR3: TGTGCCAGCAGGGGGTGGGACAGGGCTGACGAGCAGTACTTC. J is TRBJ2-7 and V is TRBV5-8; TRBD1 matches 9 bases. Unmatched junction bases numbered 8, after V lost 5 bases and J lost 5 bases. Germline lookup yields CDR1 SGHTS and CDR2 YDEGEE. This CDR3 spans 14 amino acids.

This clonotype was detected ten times or more. This chain uses TRBV7-2 with TRBJ2-5; 8 bases agree with TRBD1. Trimming at V came to 2 bases and at J to 2 bases, leaving 1 base not matched to a gene. This CDR3 has 14 residues. CDR1 and CDR2 from the germline V gene are SGHTA and FQGNSA. CDR3 DNA: TGTGCCAGCAGCTTAAACAGGGGGCAAGAGACCCAGTACTTC. Protein product: CASSLNRGQETQYF.

The J gene is TRBJ1-4, the V gene TRBV25-1; D perhaps matches TRBD1 (5 bases). Trimming cost V 4 bases and J 8 bases, with 20 bases left between them. CDR1 MGHDK and CDR2 SYGVNS come from the germline V gene. This CDR3 is 16 amino acids long. CDR3 in DNA: TGTGCCAGCAGTGCGCTACAGGTCCCGGGGGAGGAAAAACTGTTTTTT. Translating gives CASSALQVPGEEKLFF.

V usage is TRBV12-3 or TRBV12-4 and J usage is TRBJ2-2, with D perhaps matching TRBD1 (5 bases). Trimming shortened V by 0 bases and J by 2 bases, and 10 bases separated the two germline ends. The CDR3 sequence is 16 residues long. CDR3 amino acids: CASSLALGQNTGELFF. CDR3 bases: TGTGCCAGCAGTTTAGCGCTGGGGCAAAACACCGGGGAGCTGTTTTTT.

Of note for this clonotype: The junction shows a germline mismatch at one end, possibly a read error. The chain couples TRBV7-2 to TRBJ2-7; 8 bases are shared with TRBD1. Germline V lookup: CDR1 SGHTA, CDR2 FQGNSA. The CDR3 runs 14 residues. CDR3 sequence: CVSSLWTGLVEQYF. DNA for the CDR3: TGTGTCAGCAGCTTATGGACAGGGTTGGTCGAGCAGTACTTC.

This clonotype was detected only a few times. The genes are TRBV9 and TRBJ1-1, with a possible D match to TRBD1 (5 bases). CDR3 size: 16 residues. V lost 0 bases and J 1 base, leaving 13 bases between the germline ends. Germline CDR1 is SGDLS and CDR2 is YYNGEE. Here the CDR3 reads CASSVVGVGTNTEAFF. The CDR3 DNA reads as TGTGCCAGCAGCGTAGTAGGGGTTGGAACGAACACTGAAGCTTTCTTT.

The sample holds one count of this clonotype. No conserved phenylalanine or tryptophan is present at the end of the CDR3, so a read error is the likely explanation. The chain is built from TRBV6-1 and TRBJ2-2; no clear D gene. The CDR3 is 14 residues long. V shed 7 bases and J shed 1 base, with 10 bases lying between them. Germline V gene data show CDR1 as MNHNS and CDR2 as SASEGT. CDR3 sequence reads: CASIRVQNTGELFC. The CDR3 coding sequence is TGTGCCAGCATCCGGGTGCAGAACACCGGGGAGCTGTTTTGT.

Concerning this clonotype itself: This clone may be a read error of a much larger clone one base away. The conserved phenylalanine or tryptophan is not found at the CDR3 terminus, so this likely reflects a read error. This sequence joins TRBV7-4 and TRBJ2-2; D possibly corresponds to TRBD2 (6 bases). The CDR3 runs to 16 residues. Per the germline V gene, CDR1 is SGHVT and CDR2 is SQSDAQ. V gave up 1 base and J gave up 6 bases, with 15 bases separating them. The CDR3: CASSLGSGRASGELFL. In DNA, the CDR3 is TGTGCCAGCAGCTTAGGTAGCGGACGGGCTTCCGGGGAGCTGTTTTTG.

This clonotype was seen a handful of times. The V and J genes are TRBV2 and TRBJ1-6; 8 nucleotides agree with TRBD1. CDR3 length: 14 residues. V shed 6 bases, J shed 7 bases, and the junction held 5 bases outside the gene matches. Germline CDR1 reads SNHLY; CDR2 reads FYNNEI. The chain's CDR3 is CASSSNRGNSPLHF. The CDR3 DNA is TGTGCCAGCAGCAGTAACAGGGGGAATTCACCCCTCCACTTT.

This clonotype was recorded once. This chain joins TRBV20-1 and TRBJ1-1; 7 nucleotides line up with TRBD1. This CDR3 has 13 residues. The ends lost 6 bases at V and 6 bases at J; junction bases unmatched: 10. From germline, CDR1 is DFQATT and CDR2 SNEGSKA (reference sequence). The CDR3 sequence is CSATGTDNPEAFF. CDR3 bases: TGCAGTGCAACCGGGACAGATAACCCTGAAGCTTTCTTT.